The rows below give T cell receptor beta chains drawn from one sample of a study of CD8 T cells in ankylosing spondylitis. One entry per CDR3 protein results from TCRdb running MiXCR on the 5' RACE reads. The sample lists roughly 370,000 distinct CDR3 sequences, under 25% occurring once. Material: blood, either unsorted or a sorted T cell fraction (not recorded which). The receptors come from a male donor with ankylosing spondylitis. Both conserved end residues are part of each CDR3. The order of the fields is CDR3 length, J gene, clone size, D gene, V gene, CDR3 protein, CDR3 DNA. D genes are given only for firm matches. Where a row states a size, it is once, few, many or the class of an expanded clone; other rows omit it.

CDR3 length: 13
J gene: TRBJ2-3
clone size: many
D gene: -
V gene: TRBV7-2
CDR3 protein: CASSSLADKAQYF
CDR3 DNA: TGTGCCAGCAGTTCCCTCGCGGACAAGGCGCAGTATTTT

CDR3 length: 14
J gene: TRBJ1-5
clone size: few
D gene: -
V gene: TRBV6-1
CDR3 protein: CASRNTGNDQPQHF
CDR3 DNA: TGTGCCAGCAGAAATACAGGGAATGATCAGCCCCAGCATTTT

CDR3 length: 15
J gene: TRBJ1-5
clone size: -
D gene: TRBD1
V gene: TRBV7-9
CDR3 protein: CASSPTGTSNQPQHF
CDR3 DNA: TGTGCCAGCAGCCCGACAGGGACTAGCAATCAGCCCCAGCATTTT

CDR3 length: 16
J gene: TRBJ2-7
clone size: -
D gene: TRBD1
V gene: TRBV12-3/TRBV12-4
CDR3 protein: CASSFPSAQGISEQYF
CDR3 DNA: TGTGCCAGCAGTTTCCCCTCCGCACAGGGGATCAGTGAGCAGTACTTC

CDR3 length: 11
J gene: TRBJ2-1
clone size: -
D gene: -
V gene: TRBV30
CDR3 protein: CAWTSYNEQFF
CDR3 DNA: TGTGCCTGGACCTCCTACAATGAGCAGTTCTTC

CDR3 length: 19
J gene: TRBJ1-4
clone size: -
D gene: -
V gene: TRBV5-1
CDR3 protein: CASSLASGTTNYGSEKLFF
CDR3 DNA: TGCGCCAGCAGCTTGGCCAGTGGGACCACTAACTACGGCTCTGAAAAACTGTTTTTT

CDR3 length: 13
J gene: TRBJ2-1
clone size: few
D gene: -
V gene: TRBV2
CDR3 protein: CASTWTRGNEQFF
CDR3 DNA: TGTGCCAGCACTTGGACTCGGGGCAATGAGCAGTTCTTC

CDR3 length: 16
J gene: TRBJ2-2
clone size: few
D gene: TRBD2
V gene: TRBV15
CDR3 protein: CATSAGLAGVTGELFF
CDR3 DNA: TGTGCCACCAGCGCGGGGCTAGCGGGCGTTACCGGGGAGCTGTTTTTT

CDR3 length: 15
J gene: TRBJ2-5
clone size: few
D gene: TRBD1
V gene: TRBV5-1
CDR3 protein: CASSRQGEGQETQYF
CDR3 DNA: TGCGCCAGCAGTCGACAGGGGGAAGGCCAAGAGACCCAGTACTTC

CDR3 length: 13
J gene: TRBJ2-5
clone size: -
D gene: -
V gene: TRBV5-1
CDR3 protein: CASSFAAGETQYF
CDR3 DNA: TGCGCCAGCAGCTTTGCGGCGGGGGAGACCCAGTACTTC

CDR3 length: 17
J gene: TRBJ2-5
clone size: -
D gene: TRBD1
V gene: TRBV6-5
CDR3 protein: CASSYSIGTGVGETQYF
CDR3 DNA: TGTGCCAGCAGTTACTCGATCGGGACAGGGGTAGGGGAGACCCAGTACTTC

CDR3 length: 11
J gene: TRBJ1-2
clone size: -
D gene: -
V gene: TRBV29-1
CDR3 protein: CSVEDFGGYTF
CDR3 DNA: TGCAGCGTTGAAGATTTCGGTGGCTACACCTTC

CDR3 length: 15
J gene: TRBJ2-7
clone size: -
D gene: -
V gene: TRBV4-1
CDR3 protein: CASSQVGGRGNEQYF
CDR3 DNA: TGCGCCAGCAGCCAAGTAGGAGGGAGGGGGAACGAGCAGTACTTC

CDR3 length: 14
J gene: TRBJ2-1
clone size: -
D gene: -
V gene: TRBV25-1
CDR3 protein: CASSEYGTKDEQFF
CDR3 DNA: TGTGCCAGCAGTGAATATGGGACCAAGGATGAGCAGTTCTTC

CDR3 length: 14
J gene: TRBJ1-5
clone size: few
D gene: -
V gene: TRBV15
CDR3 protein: CATSRDGLTQPQHF
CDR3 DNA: TGTGCCACCAGCAGAGATGGGTTAACTCAGCCCCAGCATTTT

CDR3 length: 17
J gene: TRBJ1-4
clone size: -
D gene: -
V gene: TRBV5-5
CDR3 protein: CASSLAQGSATNEKLFF
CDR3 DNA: TGTGCCAGCAGCTTGGCTCAGGGGTCGGCAACTAATGAAAAACTGTTTTTT

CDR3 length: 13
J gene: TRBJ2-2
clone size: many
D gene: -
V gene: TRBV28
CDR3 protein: CASSGVATGELFF
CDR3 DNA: TGTGCCAGCAGTGGGGTGGCGACCGGGGAGCTGTTTTTT

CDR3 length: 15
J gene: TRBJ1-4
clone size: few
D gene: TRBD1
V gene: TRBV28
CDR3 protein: CASSSNRGGSEKLFF
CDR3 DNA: TGTGCCAGCAGTTCCAACAGGGGAGGGAGTGAAAAACTGTTTTTT

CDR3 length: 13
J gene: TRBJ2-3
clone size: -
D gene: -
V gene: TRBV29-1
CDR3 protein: CSVAPAGTDTQYF
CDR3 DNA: TGCAGCGTTGCCCCAGCCGGCACAGATACGCAGTATTTT

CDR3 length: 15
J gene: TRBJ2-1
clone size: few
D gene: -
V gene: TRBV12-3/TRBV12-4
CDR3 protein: CASSQPRGTGNEQFF
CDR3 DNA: TGTGCCAGCAGCCAGCCACGGGGTACTGGCAATGAGCAGTTCTTC

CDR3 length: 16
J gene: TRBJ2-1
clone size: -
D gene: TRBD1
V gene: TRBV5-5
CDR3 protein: CASSYDRAASYNEQFF
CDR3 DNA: TGTGCCAGCAGCTACGACAGGGCAGCCTCCTACAATGAGCAGTTCTTC

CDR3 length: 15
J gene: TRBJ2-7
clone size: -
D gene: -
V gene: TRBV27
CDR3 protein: CASSLSNGWTYEQYF
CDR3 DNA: TGTGCCAGCAGTCTCTCCAACGGTTGGACCTACGAGCAGTACTTC

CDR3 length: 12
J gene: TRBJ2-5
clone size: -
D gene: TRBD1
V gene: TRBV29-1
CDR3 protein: CSAGQGQETQYF
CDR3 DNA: TGCAGCGCTGGACAGGGGCAAGAGACCCAGTACTTC

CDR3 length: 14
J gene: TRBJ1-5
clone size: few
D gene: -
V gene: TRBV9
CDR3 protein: CASSVDEGDQPQHF
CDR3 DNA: TGTGCCAGCAGCGTAGATGAGGGGGATCAGCCCCAGCATTTT

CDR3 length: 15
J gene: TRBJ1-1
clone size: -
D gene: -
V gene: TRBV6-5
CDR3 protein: CASSSNDVERAEAFF
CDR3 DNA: TGTGCCAGCAGTTCCAATGACGTTGAGAGGGCTGAAGCTTTCTTT

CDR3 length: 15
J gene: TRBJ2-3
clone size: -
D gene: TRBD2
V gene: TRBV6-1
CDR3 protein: CASSASGRTTDTQYF
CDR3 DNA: TGTGCCAGCAGCGCTAGCGGGAGGACCACAGATACGCAGTATTTT

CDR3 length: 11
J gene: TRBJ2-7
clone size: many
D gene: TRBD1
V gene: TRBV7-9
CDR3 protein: CASSSTGEQYF
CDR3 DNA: TGTGCCAGCAGCTCGACAGGGGAGCAGTACTTC